This T cell receptor (beta chain) was captured in a study of T cell repertoires in cytomegalovirus infection. About the research overall: Evidence of both CMV infection and a matching HLA type came from public TCR beta signatures.

Trimming shortened V by 7 bases and J by 6 bases, and 13 bases separated the two germline ends. This CDR3 has 13 amino acids. CDR1 is SNHLY, CDR2 FYNNEI, per germline. Comment on this clonotype: Its antigen is unidentified.

Findings of the study overall: The response measured ex vivo was dominated by TCR beta clonotypes (HLA-C-restricted and CMV-specific).

MiXCR was run by TCRdb on the reads, yielding one entry per CDR3 protein. The sample yields about 360,000 distinct CDR3 sequences, approximately 18% seen once. The specimen sequenced was PBMCs. The chain couples TRBV2 to TRBJ1-5, with D perhaps TRBD1 (5 bases). This clonotype was obtained from a human donor in good health (CMV status not recorded). Some clones in this sample may be carry-over from other donors' samples. CDR3 nucleotide sequence: TGTGCCAGCAAGGGGCGGTTCACTCAGCCCCAGCATTTT. This translates into CASKGRFTQPQHF.